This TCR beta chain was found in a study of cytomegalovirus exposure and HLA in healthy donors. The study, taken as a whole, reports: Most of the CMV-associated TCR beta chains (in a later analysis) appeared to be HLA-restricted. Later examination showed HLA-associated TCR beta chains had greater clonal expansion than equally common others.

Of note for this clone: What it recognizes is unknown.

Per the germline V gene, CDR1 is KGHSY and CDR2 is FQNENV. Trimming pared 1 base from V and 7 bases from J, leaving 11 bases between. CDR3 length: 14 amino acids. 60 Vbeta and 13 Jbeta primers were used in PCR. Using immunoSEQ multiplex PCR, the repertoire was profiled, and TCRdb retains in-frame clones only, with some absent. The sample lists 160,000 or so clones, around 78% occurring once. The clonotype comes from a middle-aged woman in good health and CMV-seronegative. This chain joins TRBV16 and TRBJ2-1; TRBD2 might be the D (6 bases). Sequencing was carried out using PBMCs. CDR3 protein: CASSQFGGQNEQFF. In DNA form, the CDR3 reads TGTGCCAGCAGCCAATTCGGAGGGCAGAATGAGCAGTTCTTC.